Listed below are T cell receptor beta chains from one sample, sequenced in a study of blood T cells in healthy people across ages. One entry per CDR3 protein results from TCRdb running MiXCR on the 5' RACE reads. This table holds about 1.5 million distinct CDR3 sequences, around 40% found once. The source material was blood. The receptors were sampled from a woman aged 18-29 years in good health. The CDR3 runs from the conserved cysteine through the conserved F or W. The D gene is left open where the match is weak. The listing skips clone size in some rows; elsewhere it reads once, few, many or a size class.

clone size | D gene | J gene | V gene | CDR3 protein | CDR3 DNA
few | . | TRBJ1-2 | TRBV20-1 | CSEEQADNYGYTF | TGCAGTGAGGAACAGGCTGATAACTATGGCTACACCTTC
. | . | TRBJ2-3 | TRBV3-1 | CASSHTDPDTQYF | TGTGCCAGCAGCCACACAGATCCAGATACGCAGTATTTT
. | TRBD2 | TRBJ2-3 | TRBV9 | CASSVGFAGGTTDTQYF | TGTGCCAGCAGCGTAGGGTTCGCGGGAGGGACCACAGATACGCAGTATTTT
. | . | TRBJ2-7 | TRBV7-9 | CASSLSLGYNEQYF | TGTGCCAGCAGCTTGTCTCTTGGATACAATGAGCAGTACTTC
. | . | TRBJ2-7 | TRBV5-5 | CASSSEGFSYEQYF | TGTGCCAGCAGCTCGGAGGGGTTCTCCTACGAGCAGTACTTC
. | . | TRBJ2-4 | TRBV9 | CASSVGHKNIQYF | TGTGCCAGCAGCGTAGGGCACAAAAACATTCAGTACTTC
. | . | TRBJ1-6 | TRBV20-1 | CSARWGLGGDSPLHF | TGCAGTGCTAGATGGGGACTCGGGGGGGATTCACCCCTCCACTTT
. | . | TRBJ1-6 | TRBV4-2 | CASRQLMPYNSPPHF | TGTGCCAGTCGACAGCTGATGCCATATAATTCACCCCCCCACTTT
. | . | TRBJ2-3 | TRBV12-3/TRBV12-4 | CASSRALGGTDTQYF | TGTGCCAGCAGCCGCGCCCTTGGGGGCACAGATACGCAGTATTTT
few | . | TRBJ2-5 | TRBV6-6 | CASRRRWEVQETQYF | TGTGCCAGCAGAAGACGGTGGGAGGTTCAAGAGACCCAGTACTTC
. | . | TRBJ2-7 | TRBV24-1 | CATSDSRTSYEQYF | TGTGCCACCAGTGATTCTAGGACAAGCTACGAGCAGTACTTC
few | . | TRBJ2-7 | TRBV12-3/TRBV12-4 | CASSFLQGEGQYF | TGTGCCAGCAGTTTTCTACAGGGAGAGGGGCAGTACTTC
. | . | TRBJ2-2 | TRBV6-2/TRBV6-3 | CASSYGRGMNTGELFF | TGTGCCAGCAGTTACGGGCGGGGAATGAACACCGGGGAGCTGTTTTTT
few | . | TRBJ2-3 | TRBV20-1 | CSAIDSGGTDTQYF | TGCAGTGCTATAGACAGTGGAGGCACAGATACGCAGTATTTT
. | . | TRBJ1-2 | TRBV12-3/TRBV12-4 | CASSQIRMEHYGYTF | TGTGCCAGCAGCCAAATTCGGATGGAACACTATGGCTACACCTTC
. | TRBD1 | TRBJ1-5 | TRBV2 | CASRVDREEGQPQHF | TGTGCCAGCAGAGTCGACAGGGAAGAGGGCCAGCCCCAGCATTTT